Following are 21 T cell receptor beta chains from one sample sequenced in a study of T cell responses to AZD1222 COVID-19 vaccine. The data were produced by immunoSEQ multiplex PCR, yet TCRdb's version contains in-frame clones alone and is incomplete. The sample lists 150,000 or so clones; roughly 90% were seen once. The sample was peripheral blood, taken on day 0 of AZD1222 vaccination. These receptors originate from an adult in good health.

The gene calls are TRBV12-3 or TRBV12-4 and TRBJ2-7; 7 positions agree with TRBD1. This CDR3 contains 12 residues. After removal of 5 bases from V and 7 bases from J, the junction contained 5 bases not matched to a gene. The CDR3 DNA sequence: TGTGCCAGCAGTCCCTCAGGGGGAGAGCAGTACTTC. It yields the protein CASSPSGGEQYF.

The CDR3, as DNA: TGTGCCAGCAGCCCGTCGGGACCGCGCACCGGGGAGCTGTTTTTT. It yields the protein CASSPSGPRTGELFF. This chain links TRBV9 with TRBJ2-2; the D gene could be TRBD1 or TRBD2 (5 bases each). The V end lost 4 bases, the J end lost 4 bases, and 14 bases lay between the germline ends. CDR3 length equals 15 residues. Germline V gives CDR1 SGDLS, CDR2 YYNGEE.

The chain carries TRBV5-1 and TRBJ2-2; D perhaps matches TRBD2 (6 bases). This CDR3 is 15 amino acids long. Trimming removed 3 bases at V and 5 bases at J, with 14 bases between. Germline assignment: CDR1 SGHRS and CDR2 YFSETQ. The CDR3 coding sequence is TGCGCCAGCAGCTCTTCGGGGGTGCGGACCGGGGAGCTGTTTTTT. It specifies CASSSSGVRTGELFF.

The chain couples TRBV7-9 to TRBJ2-1, with TRBD2 matching over 9 bases. This CDR3 contains 18 residues. Trimming took 5 bases from V and 0 from J; bases not matched to a gene: 11. The germline V gene has CDR1 SEHNR and CDR2 FQNEAQ (reference sequence). This chain's CDR3 is CASSPYGGRGPSYNEQFF. In nucleotides, the CDR3 is TGTGCCAGCAGCCCCTACGGCGGGAGGGGCCCCTCCTACAATGAGCAGTTCTTC.

This clone has just a few counts. The rearrangement uses TRBV4-2 and TRBJ1-4; 10 bases are a match to TRBD1. With V trimmed by 1 base and J by 7 bases, 6 bases remained unmatched. There are 16 residues in the CDR3. Per the germline V gene, CDR1 is LGHNA and CDR2 is YNFKEQ. CDR3 sequence: CASSQVGGDRGEKLFF. The CDR3 region has the DNA TGTGCCAGCAGCCAAGTAGGTGGGGACAGGGGTGAAAAACTGTTTTTT.

The chain uses TRBV5-1 and TRBJ2-5; TRBD1 matches at 7 bases. The CDR3 extends over 14 amino acids. Germline CDR1 and CDR2: SGHRS and YFSETQ. J was trimmed by 10 bases and V by 4 bases; bases with no gene match: 13. The CDR3 spells CASSPRQGGEVQYF. CDR3 in DNA: TGCGCCAGCAGCCCTCGACAGGGCGGCGAAGTCCAGTACTTC.

The gene calls are TRBV19 and TRBJ2-2; TRBD2 aligns across 9 bases. CDR1 LNHDA and CDR2 SQIVND come from the germline V gene (reference sequence). The CDR3 contains 20 residues. The V gene end was trimmed by 2 bases and the J gene end by 0 bases; junction bases not matched to a gene: 13. The chain's CDR3 is CASSIIAGGLVRANTGELFF. In DNA form, the CDR3 reads TGTGCCAGTAGTATAATCGCGGGAGGGCTGGTAAGGGCGAACACCGGGGAGCTGTTTTTT.

This chain joins TRBV28 and TRBJ2-7; maybe TRBD2 (7 bases). The CDR3 spans 14 residues. CDR1 MDHEN and CDR2 SYDVKM come from the germline V gene. Between the trimmed V and J ends, which lost 5 bases and 5 bases, there was a span of 16 bases. The CDR3 sequence is CASSPGGGAHEQYF. The CDR3 bases are TGTGCCAGCAGTCCTGGTGGGGGGGCCCACGAGCAGTACTTC.

V usage is TRBV9 and J usage is TRBJ1-6; TRBD1 matches at 7 bases. CDR1 and CDR2 from the germline V gene are SGDLS and YYNGEE. The CDR3 runs 14 residues. Trimming at V came to 4 bases and at J to 10 bases, leaving 8 bases not matched to a gene. The CDR3, as DNA: TGTGCCAGCAGCAACAGGGGCTTAGGGTCACCCCTCCACTTT. It is translated as CASSNRGLGSPLHF. The full variable domain, in which reference TRBV9 and TRBJ1-6 provide the parts outside the CDR3, is DSGVTQTPKHLITATGQRVTLRCSPRSGDLSVYWYQQSLDQGLQFLIQYYNGEERAKGNILERFSAQQFPDLHSELNLSSLELGDSALYFCASSNRGLGSPLHFGNGTRLTVT.

This clone was seen only once. The V gene is TRBV7-2, the J gene TRBJ2-1; TRBD1 matches 12 bases. The germline gives CDR1 SGHTA, CDR2 FQGNSA. J was trimmed by 14 bases and V by 5 bases; bases with no gene match: 7. This CDR3 contains 13 residues. Here the CDR3 reads CASSRDRGRNEFF. CDR3 in DNA: TGTGCCAGCAGCCGGGACAGGGGGCGCAACGAGTTCTTC.

The chain carries TRBV7-8 and TRBJ2-1, with 9 bases identical to TRBD2. CDR3 length: 16 residues. The V gene's germline CDR1 is SGHVS and CDR2 FQNEAQ. J lost 4 bases, V lost 5 bases, and 9 bases had no gene match. The CDR3 sequence: CASSPTGLADYNEQFF. The CDR3 DNA follows: TGTGCCAGCAGCCCCACGGGACTAGCAGATTACAATGAGCAGTTCTTC.

This chain uses TRBV3-1 (or the pseudogene TRBV3-2) with TRBJ2-1; D might be TRBD2 (5 bases). The CDR3 sequence is 17 residues long. Trimming cost V 0 bases and J 0 bases, with 12 bases left between them. CDR1 LGHDT and CDR2 YNNKEL come from the germline V gene (reference sequence). The CDR3 sequence: CASSQEGLGNSYNEQFF. CDR3 nucleotide sequence: TGTGCCAGCAGCCAAGAAGGTCTCGGGAACTCCTACAATGAGCAGTTCTTC.

The rearrangement uses TRBV5-1 and TRBJ2-3; 8 nucleotides agree with TRBD1. This CDR3 region has 13 residues. The V gene end was trimmed by 4 bases and the J gene end by 3 bases; junction bases not matched to a gene: 1. Germline CDR1 is SGHRS and CDR2 is YFSETQ. Here the CDR3 DNA reads TGCGCCAGCAGCGGACAGGGAACAGATACGCAGTATTTT. Protein product: CASSGQGTDTQYF.

This rearrangement joins TRBV24-1 to TRBJ2-1; D uncertain. Trimming took 1 base from V and 0 from J, leaving 9 bases between them. Germline loops: CDR1 KGHDR, CDR2 SFDVKD. The length of the CDR3 is 16 residues. CDR3 nucleotide sequence: TGTGCCACCAGTGATTTAAGAGCTAGCTCCTACAATGAGCAGTTCTTC. Amino acids: CATSDLRASSYNEQFF.

The rearrangement links TRBV2 to TRBJ1-5, with D uncertain. V was clipped by 6 bases and J by 9 bases, with 12 bases between them. CDR3 length: 12 amino acids. Germline V lookup: CDR1 SNHLY, CDR2 FYNNEI. The CDR3 spells CASSDSAGPQHF. The CDR3 region has the DNA TGTGCCAGCAGCGATTCCGCGGGGCCCCAGCATTTT. Full variable domain (outside the CDR3, taken from reference TRBV2 and TRBJ1-5): EPEVTQTPSHQVTQMGQEVILRCVPISNHLYFYWYRQILGQKVEFLVSFYNNEISEKSEIFDDQFSVERPDGSNFTLKIRSTKLEDSAMYFCASSDSAGPQHFGDGTRLSIL.

The V gene is TRBV7-2, the J gene TRBJ2-3; perhaps TRBD1 as D (5 bases). The V end lost 2 bases, the J end lost 2 bases, and 11 bases lay between the germline ends. Germline loops: CDR1 SGHTA, CDR2 FQGNSA. There are 15 residues in the CDR3. The CDR3 region has the DNA TGTGCCAGCAGCTTACAGGGCCGTTTCACAGATACGCAGTATTTT. This encodes CASSLQGRFTDTQYF.

This chain links TRBV2 with TRBJ2-7, with 7 bases identical to TRBD1. V shed 3 bases, J shed 1 base, and the junction held 3 bases outside the gene matches. Germline V gene sequence: CDR1 SNHLY, CDR2 FYNNEI. The CDR3 sequence is 14 residues long. This CDR3 reads CASSDPGQSYEQYF. The CDR3 DNA is TGTGCCAGCAGTGATCCGGGACAGTCCTACGAGCAGTACTTC.

V is TRBV6-5 and J is TRBJ1-6, with TRBD1 matching over 9 bases. Germline V lookup: CDR1 MNHEY, CDR2 SVGAGI. The CDR3 is made up of 14 amino acids. Losses at the gene ends were 4 bases for V and 17 bases for J; bases not matched to a gene: 12. The CDR3 sequence: CASSSGTGISSVHF. The CDR3 bases are TGTGCCAGCAGTTCCGGGACAGGGATTTCTTCGGTCCACTTT.

V and J are TRBV11-3 and TRBJ2-5; no reliable D call. This CDR3 comprises 12 residues. In germline, CDR1 is SGHNT, CDR2 YENEEA. V lost 4 bases to trimming and J lost 4 bases, with 7 bases between them. The CDR3 nucleotides read TGTGCCAGCAGCTCCACAGCAGAGACCCAGTACTTC. It is translated as CASSSTAETQYF.

The V and J genes are TRBV11-2 and TRBJ2-1, with D maybe TRBD1 (8 bases). Trimming took off 4 bases at V and 6 bases at J, with 16 bases between the two ends. CDR1 SGHAT and CDR2 FQNNGV come from the germline V gene. The CDR3 sequence is 15 residues long. The CDR3 spells CASSSYRGGFNEQFF. In nucleotides, the CDR3 is TGTGCCAGCAGCTCATACAGGGGGGGATTCAATGAGCAGTTCTTC. The whole variable domain, remainder taken from reference TRBV11-2 and TRBJ2-1, is EAGVAQSPRYKIIEKRQSVAFWCNPISGHATLYWYQQILGQGPKLLIQFQNNGVVDDSQLPKDRFSAERLKGVDSTLKIQPAKLEDSAVYLCASSSYRGGFNEQFFGPGTRLTVL.

The chain carries TRBV24-1 and TRBJ2-3; D call uncertain. This CDR3 comprises 13 residues. Trimming removed 2 bases from V and 5 bases from J, with 7 bases in between. CDR1 and CDR2 from the germline V gene are KGHDR and SFDVKD. DNA of the CDR3: TGTGCCACCAGTGATTCTAGGAGAGATACGCAGTATTTT. It yields the protein CATSDSRRDTQYF.